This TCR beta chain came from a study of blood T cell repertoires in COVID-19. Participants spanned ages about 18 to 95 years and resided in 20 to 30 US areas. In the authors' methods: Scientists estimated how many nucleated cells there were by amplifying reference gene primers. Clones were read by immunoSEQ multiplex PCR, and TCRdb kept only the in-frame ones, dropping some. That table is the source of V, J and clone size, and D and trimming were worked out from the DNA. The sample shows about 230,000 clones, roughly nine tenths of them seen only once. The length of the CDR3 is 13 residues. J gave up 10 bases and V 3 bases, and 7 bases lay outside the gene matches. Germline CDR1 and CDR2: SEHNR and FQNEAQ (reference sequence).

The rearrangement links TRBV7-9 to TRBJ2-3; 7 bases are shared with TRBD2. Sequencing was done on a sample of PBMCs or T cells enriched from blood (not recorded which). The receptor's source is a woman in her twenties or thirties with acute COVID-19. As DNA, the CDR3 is TGTGCCAGCAGCTTCGGGGGGTGGGACGCGCAGTATTTT. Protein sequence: CASSFGGWDAQYF.